This T cell receptor beta chain was documented in a study of neurological immune-mediated disorders. Regarding the study as a whole: Neither clinical nor MRI features were associated with the multiple sclerosis repertoire cluster.

With 10-nucleotide random UMIs, 5'RACE was used to make the cDNA. TCRdb re-called the 5' RACE reads with MiXCR, one entry per CDR3 protein. The table lists around 58,000 distinct CDR3 sequences, roughly 3.5% of them singletons. This clonotype was found many times. The antigen is unknown. The CDR3 covers 15 residues. J was trimmed by 7 bases and V by 6 bases; bases with no gene match: 13. Germline V gene data show CDR1 as SGHRS and CDR2 as YFSETQ. V usage is TRBV5-1 and J usage is TRBJ2-1; 7 positions agree with TRBD2. The clonotype originates from a woman aged 55-70 years with multiple sclerosis. Sequences were obtained from PBMCs. The DNA of the CDR3 is TGCGCCAGCAAGTCTATGGGCGGGCGGGGGAATGAGCAGTTCTTC. Amino acids: CASKSMGGRGNEQFF. The entire variable domain, with the rest obtained from reference TRBV5-1 and TRBJ2-1, is as follows: KAGVTQTPRYLIKTRGQQVTLSCSPISGHRSVSWYQQTPGQGLQFLFEYFSETQRNKGNFPGRFSGRQFSNSRSEMNVSTLELGDSALYLCASKSMGGRGNEQFFGPGTRLTVL.